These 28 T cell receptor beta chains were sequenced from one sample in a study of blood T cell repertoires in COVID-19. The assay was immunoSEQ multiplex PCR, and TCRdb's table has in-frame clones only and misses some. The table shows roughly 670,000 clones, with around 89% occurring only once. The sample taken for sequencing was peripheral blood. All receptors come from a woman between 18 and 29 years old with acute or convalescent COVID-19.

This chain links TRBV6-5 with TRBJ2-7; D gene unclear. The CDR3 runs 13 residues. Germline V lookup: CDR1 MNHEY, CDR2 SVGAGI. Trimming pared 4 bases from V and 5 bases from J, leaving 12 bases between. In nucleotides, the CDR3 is TGTGCCAGCAGTTCCCCCGGTAGCCACGAGCAGTACTTC. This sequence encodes CASSSPGSHEQYF.

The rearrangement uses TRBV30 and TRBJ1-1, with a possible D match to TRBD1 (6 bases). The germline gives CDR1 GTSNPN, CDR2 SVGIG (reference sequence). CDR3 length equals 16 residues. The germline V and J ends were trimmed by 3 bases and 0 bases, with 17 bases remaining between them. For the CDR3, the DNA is TGTGCCTGGAGAGGCGGGGGGCCAATCATGAACACTGAAGCTTTCTTT. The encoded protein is CAWRGGGPIMNTEAFF.

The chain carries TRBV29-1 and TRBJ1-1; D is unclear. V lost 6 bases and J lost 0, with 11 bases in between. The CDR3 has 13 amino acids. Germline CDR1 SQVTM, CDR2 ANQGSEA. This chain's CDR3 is CSVAHTLNTEAFF. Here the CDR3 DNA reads TGCAGCGTCGCTCACACATTGAACACTGAAGCTTTCTTT.

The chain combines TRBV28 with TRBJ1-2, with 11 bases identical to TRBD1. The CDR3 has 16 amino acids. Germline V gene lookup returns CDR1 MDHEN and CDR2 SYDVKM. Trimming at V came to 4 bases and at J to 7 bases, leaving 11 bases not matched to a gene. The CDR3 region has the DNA TGTGCCAGCAGTTCCGGGACAGGGGGTTTGAGAAGTGGCTACACCTTC. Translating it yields CASSSGTGGLRSGYTF.

CDR3 sequence (DNA): TGTGCCGTTACGAGGGTCGGCACTGAAGCTTTCTTT. It encodes CAVTRVGTEAFF. The chain has TRBV7-2 and TRBJ1-1; D ambiguous. The CDR3 consists of 12 residues. The V end lost 11 bases, the J end lost 4 bases, and 14 bases lay between the germline ends. In germline, CDR1 is SGHTA, CDR2 FQGNSA. The entire variable domain, with the rest obtained from reference TRBV7-2 and TRBJ1-1, is as follows: GAGVSQSPSNKVTEKGKDVELRCDPISGHTALYWYRQSLGQGLEFLIYFQGNSAPDKSGLPSDRFSAERTGGSVSTLTIQRTQQEDSAVYLCAVTRVGTEAFFGQGTRLTVV.

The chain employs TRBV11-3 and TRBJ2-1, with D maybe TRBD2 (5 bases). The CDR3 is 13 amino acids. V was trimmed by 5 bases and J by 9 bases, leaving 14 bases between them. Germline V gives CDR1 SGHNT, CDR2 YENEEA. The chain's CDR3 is CASSQWRYGEQFF. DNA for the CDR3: TGTGCCAGCAGCCAGTGGAGGTATGGTGAGCAGTTCTTC.

The CDR3 DNA sequence: TGTGCCAGCAGCCAGGGCAGGGCATTATATAACTATGGCTACACCTTC. It specifies CASSQGRALYNYGYTF. This chain uses TRBV3-1 (or the pseudogene TRBV3-2) with TRBJ1-2, with a tentative D call TRBD1 (5 bases). Germline CDR1 and CDR2: LGHDT and YNNKEL (reference sequence). V was clipped by 3 bases and J by 1 base, with 15 bases between them. The CDR3 is made up of 16 amino acids.

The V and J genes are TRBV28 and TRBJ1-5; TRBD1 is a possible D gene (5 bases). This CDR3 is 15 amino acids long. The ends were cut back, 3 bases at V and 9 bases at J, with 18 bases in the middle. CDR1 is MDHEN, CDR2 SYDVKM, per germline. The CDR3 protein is CASSFYPGQRVPQHF. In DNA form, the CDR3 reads TGTGCCAGCAGTTTTTATCCAGGGCAAAGGGTGCCCCAGCATTTT.

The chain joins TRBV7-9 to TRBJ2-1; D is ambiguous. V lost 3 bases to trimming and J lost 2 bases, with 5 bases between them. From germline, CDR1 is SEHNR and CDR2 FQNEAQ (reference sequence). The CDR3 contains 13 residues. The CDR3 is CASSLSAYNEQFF. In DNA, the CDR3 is TGTGCCAGCAGCTTGTCGGCCTACAATGAGCAGTTCTTC.

The CDR3 DNA is TGTGCCAGCAGTGAACAGGGTCGGGAGACCCAGTACTTC. Residues: CASSEQGRETQYF. This sequence joins TRBV2 and TRBJ2-5; tentatively, D is TRBD1 (5 bases). Trimming pared 2 bases from V and 5 bases from J, leaving 9 bases between. Germline CDR1 SNHLY, CDR2 FYNNEI. CDR3 length: 13 residues.

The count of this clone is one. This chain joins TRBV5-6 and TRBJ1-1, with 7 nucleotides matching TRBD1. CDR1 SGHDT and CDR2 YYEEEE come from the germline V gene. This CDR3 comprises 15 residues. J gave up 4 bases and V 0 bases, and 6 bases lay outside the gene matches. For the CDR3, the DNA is TGTGCCAGCAGCTTGGGGGGACAGCTGACCACTGAAGCTTTCTTT. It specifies CASSLGGQLTTEAFF.

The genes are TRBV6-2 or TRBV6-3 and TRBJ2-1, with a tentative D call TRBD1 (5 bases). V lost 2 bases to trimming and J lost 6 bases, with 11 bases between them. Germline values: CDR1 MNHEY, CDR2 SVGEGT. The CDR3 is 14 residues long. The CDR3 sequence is CASSYPGRANEQFF. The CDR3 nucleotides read TGTGCCAGCAGTTACCCGGGCAGGGCCAATGAGCAGTTCTTC.

The CDR3 protein is CASSADLGNIDEQYF. As DNA, the CDR3 is TGTGCCAGTAGCGCCGACTTAGGCAATATAGACGAGCAGTACTTC. V gene TRBV19 combines with J gene TRBJ2-7, with D uncertain. The CDR3 contains 15 residues. V was trimmed by 6 bases and J by 5 bases, leaving 20 bases between them. Germline V gives CDR1 LNHDA, CDR2 SQIVND (reference sequence).

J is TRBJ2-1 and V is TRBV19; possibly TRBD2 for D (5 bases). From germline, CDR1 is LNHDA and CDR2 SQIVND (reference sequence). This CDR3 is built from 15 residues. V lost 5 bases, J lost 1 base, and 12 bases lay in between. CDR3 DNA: TGTGCCAGTAGTCCCAGGACTGATTCCTACAATGAGCAGTTCTTC. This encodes CASSPRTDSYNEQFF.

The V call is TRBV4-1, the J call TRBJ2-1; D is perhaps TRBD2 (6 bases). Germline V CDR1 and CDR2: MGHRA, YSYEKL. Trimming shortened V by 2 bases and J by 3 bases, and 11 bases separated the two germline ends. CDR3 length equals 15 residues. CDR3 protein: CASSQSAGFYNEQFF. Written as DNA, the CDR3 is TGCGCCAGCAGCCAATCGGCGGGGTTCTACAATGAGCAGTTCTTC.

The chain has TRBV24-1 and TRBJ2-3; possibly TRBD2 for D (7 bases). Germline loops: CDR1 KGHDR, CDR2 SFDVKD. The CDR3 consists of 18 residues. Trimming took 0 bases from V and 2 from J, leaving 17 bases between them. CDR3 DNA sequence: TGTGCCACCAGTGATTTGGGGAGGGGGGGAGTCCTCACAGATACGCAGTATTTT. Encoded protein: CATSDLGRGGVLTDTQYF.

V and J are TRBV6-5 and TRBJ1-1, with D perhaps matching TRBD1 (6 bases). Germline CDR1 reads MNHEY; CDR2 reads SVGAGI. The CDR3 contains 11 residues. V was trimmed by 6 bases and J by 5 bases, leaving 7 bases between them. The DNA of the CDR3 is TGTGCCAGCAGAACAGGGACTGAAGCTTTCTTT. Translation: CASRTGTEAFF.

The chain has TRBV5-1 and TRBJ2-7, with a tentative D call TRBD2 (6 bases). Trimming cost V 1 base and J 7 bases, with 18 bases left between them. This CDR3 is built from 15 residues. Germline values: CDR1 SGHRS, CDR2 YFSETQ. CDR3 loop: CASSLYRELHEEQYF. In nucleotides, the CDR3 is TGCGCCAGCAGCTTGTACCGGGAGCTCCACGAGGAGCAGTACTTC.

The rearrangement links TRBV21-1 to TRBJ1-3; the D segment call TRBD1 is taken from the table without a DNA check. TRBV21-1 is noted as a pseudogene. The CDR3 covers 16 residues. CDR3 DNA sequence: TGTGCCAGCAACATTCCTAGGGGGCCCCCGGGATATGCCATATATTTT. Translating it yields CASNIPRGPPGYAIYF.

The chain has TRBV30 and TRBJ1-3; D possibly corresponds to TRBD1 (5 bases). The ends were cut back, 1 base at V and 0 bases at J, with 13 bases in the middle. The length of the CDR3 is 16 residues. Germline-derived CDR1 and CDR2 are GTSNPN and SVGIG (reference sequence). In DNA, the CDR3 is TGTGCCTGGAGTGCCCCCGGGACTTTCTCTGGAAACACCATATATTTT. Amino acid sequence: CAWSAPGTFSGNTIYF.

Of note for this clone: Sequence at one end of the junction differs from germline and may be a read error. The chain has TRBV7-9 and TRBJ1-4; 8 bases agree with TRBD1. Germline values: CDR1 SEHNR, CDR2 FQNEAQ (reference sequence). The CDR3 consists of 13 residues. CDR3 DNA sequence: TGTGCCAGCGGCTTTGAGGACAGGGAGAAACTGTTTTTT. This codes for CASGFEDREKLFF.

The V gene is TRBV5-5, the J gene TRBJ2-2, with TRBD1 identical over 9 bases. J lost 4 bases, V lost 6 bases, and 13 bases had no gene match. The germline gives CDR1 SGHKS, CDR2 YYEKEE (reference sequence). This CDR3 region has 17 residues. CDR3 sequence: CASTRQGGGLLTGELFF. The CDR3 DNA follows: TGTGCCAGCACCCGACAGGGGGGAGGACTGCTCACCGGGGAGCTGTTTTTT.

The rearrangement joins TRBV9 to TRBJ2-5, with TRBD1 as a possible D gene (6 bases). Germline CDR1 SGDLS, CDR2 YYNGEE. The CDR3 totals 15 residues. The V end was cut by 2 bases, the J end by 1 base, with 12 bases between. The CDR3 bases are TGTGCCAGCAGCGTGTTTGGACAGACCCAAGAGACCCAGTACTTC. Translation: CASSVFGQTQETQYF.

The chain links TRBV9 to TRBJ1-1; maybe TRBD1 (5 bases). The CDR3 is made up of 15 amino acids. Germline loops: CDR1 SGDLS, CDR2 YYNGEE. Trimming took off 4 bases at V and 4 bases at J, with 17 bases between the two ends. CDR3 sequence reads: CASSPWQGPGTEAFF. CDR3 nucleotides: TGTGCCAGCAGCCCATGGCAGGGTCCGGGCACTGAAGCTTTCTTT. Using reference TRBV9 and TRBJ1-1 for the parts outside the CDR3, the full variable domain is DSGVTQTPKHLITATGQRVTLRCSPRSGDLSVYWYQQSLDQGLQFLIQYYNGEERAKGNILERFSAQQFPDLHSELNLSSLELGDSALYFCASSPWQGPGTEAFFGQGTRLTVV.

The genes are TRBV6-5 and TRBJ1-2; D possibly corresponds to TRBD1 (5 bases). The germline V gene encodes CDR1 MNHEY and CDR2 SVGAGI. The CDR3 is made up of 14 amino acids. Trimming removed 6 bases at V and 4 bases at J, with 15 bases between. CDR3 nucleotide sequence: TGTGCCAGCAGGAGGCAGGGTGCCGGCTATGGCTACACCTTC. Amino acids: CASRRQGAGYGYTF.

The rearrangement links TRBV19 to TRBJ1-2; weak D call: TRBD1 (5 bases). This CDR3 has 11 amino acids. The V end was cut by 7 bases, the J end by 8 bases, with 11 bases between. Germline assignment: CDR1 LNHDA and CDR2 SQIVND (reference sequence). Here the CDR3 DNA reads TGTGCCAGTATTGGAGGGGAGGGCTACACCTTC. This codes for CASIGGEGYTF.

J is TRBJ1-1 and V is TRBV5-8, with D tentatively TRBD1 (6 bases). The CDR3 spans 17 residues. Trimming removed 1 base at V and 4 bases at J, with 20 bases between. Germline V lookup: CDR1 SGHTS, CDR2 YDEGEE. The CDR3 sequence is CASSLHVRGQPATEAFF. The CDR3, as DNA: TGTGCCAGCAGCTTGCATGTCAGGGGCCAACCGGCCACTGAAGCTTTCTTT.

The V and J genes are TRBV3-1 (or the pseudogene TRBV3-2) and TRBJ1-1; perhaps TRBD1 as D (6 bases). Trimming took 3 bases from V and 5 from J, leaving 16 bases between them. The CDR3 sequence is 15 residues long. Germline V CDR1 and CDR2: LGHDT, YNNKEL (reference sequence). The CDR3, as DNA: TGTGCCAGCAGCCAGGCTCAAAAGGGGGGGACTGAAGCTTTCTTT. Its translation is CASSQAQKGGTEAFF.